One sample yielded the 17 T cell receptor beta chains listed below, sequenced in a study of regulatory T cells in long-lasting Graves disease. Sample time point: newly diagnosed GD, antithyroid drugs for less than 3 months. TCR sequences were obtained from RNA taken from PBMCs. The TCR beta library used iRepertoire HTBI primers with Arm-PCR amplification of CDR3. TCRdb ran MiXCR on the multiplex PCR reads and lists one entry per CDR3 protein. The sample includes some 490,000 distinct CDR3 sequences, about 12% seen only once; the top ten take 8.9%. The sample was also linked to a second study, of T cells in Graves' hyperthyroidism and ophthalmopathy.

Sequenced material: peripheral blood mononuclear cells (PBMCs), taken at new diagnosis, from a patient treated with antithyroid drugs. Receptor source: a woman younger than 45 with Graves disease.

This clonotype was observed at least ten times. The chain recombines TRBV20-1 with TRBJ2-1; D unclear. This CDR3 comprises 15 residues. Trimming removed 3 bases at V and 1 base at J, with 13 bases between. From germline, CDR1 is DFQATT and CDR2 SNEGSKA (reference sequence). CDR3 sequence (DNA): TGCAGTGCTAGGTTCCCGGCCAATTCCTACAATGAGCAGTTCTTC. It yields the protein CSARFPANSYNEQFF.

This clonotype has a count of ten or more. CDR3 coding DNA: TGCGCCAGCAGCCATGACCGACAGGCCTCCTCCTACGAGCAGTACTTC. It translates to CASSHDRQASSYEQYF. The chain is built from TRBV5-1 and TRBJ2-7, with a weak D call TRBD1 (6 bases). Germline CDR1 and CDR2: SGHRS and YFSETQ. The CDR3 sequence is 16 residues long. V lost 4 bases to trimming and J lost 0 bases, with 17 bases between them.

The sample holds many counts of this clonotype. The CDR3 region is CASKRDRPPYEQYF. The CDR3 nucleotides are TGTGCCAGCAAGCGGGACAGGCCTCCCTACGAGCAGTACTTC. The chain uses TRBV6-2 or TRBV6-3 and TRBJ2-7; maybe TRBD1 (8 bases). The CDR3 totals 14 residues. Between the trimmed V and J ends, which lost 7 bases and 2 bases, there was a span of 15 bases. Germline V gives CDR1 MNHEY, CDR2 SVGEGT.

This clonotype came up many times. This chain links TRBV20-1 with TRBJ2-3; TRBD2 matches at 7 bases. Germline CDR1 DFQATT, CDR2 SNEGSKA (reference sequence). J lost 2 bases, V lost 7 bases, and 12 bases had no gene match. The CDR3 has 15 residues. This CDR3 reads CSGHSWGTNTDTQYF. In nucleotides, the CDR3 is TGCAGTGGTCACTCTTGGGGGACTAACACAGATACGCAGTATTTT.

This clonotype was observed a few times. The CDR3 region is CAISDVSTTGLISGTNEKLFF. As DNA, the CDR3 is TGTGCCATCAGCGATGTATCTACCACAGGCTTGATATCAGGGACAAATGAAAAACTGTTTTTT. The J gene is TRBJ1-4, the V gene TRBV10-3, with TRBD1 as a possible D gene (6 bases). The CDR3 runs to 21 residues. Trimming took 6 bases from V and 5 from J, leaving 34 bases between them. CDR1 is ENHRY and CDR2 is SYGVKD in the germline V gene.

This clonotype was seen ten or more times. V usage is TRBV5-5 and J usage is TRBJ2-3; D possibly corresponds to TRBD2 (6 bases). The CDR3 is 15 amino acids. Germline lookup yields CDR1 SGHKS and CDR2 YYEKEE (reference sequence). V shed 1 base and J shed 2 bases, with 11 bases lying between them. DNA for the CDR3: TGTGCCAGCAGCTTGCCAGCGGGTGACACAGATACGCAGTATTTT. Translated: CASSLPAGDTDTQYF.

This clonotype has a count of ten or more. The chain carries TRBV25-1 and TRBJ1-1; 12 bases align to TRBD1. With V trimmed by 8 bases and J by 5 bases, 12 bases remained unmatched. Germline CDR1 is MGHDK and CDR2 is SYGVNS. CDR3 length: 16 amino acids. In DNA, the CDR3 is TGTGCCAGCGAGTTTGGGACAGGGGGCTTGGGGACTGAAGCTTTCTTT. It translates to CASEFGTGGLGTEAFF.

In this sample, this clonotype turned up a few times. The V call is TRBV29-1, the J call TRBJ2-1, with 7 bases lining up with TRBD2. V shed 6 bases, J shed 9 bases, and the junction held 11 bases outside the gene matches. This CDR3 is built from 13 residues. CDR1 is SQVTM, CDR2 ANQGSEA, per germline. This CDR3 reads CSVGLVGWGEQFF. The CDR3 DNA reads as TGCAGCGTCGGACTAGTGGGATGGGGTGAGCAGTTCTTC.

This clonotype occurred many times. V usage is TRBV11-2 and J usage is TRBJ1-4; no clear D gene. Germline CDR1 SGHAT, CDR2 FQNNGV. V was trimmed by 2 bases and J by 6 bases, leaving 13 bases between them. The CDR3 totals 15 residues. The CDR3 sequence: CASSLTRPSDEKLFF. DNA for the CDR3: TGTGCCAGCAGCTTAACCCGTCCTTCGGATGAAAAACTGTTTTTT.

In its sample, this clonotype was seen many times. This chain connects TRBV24-1 to TRBJ1-2, with D unresolved. Trimming shortened V by 3 bases and J by 4 bases, and 2 bases separated the two germline ends. This CDR3 is 11 amino acids long. The germline gives CDR1 KGHDR, CDR2 SFDVKD. The CDR3 loop is CATSDGYGYTF. In DNA form, the CDR3 reads TGTGCCACCAGTGATGGCTATGGCTACACCTTC.

This clonotype was seen ten or more times. The chain couples TRBV11-2 to TRBJ2-1; 8 nucleotides line up with TRBD2. The CDR3 is made up of 16 amino acids. Germline CDR1 SGHAT, CDR2 FQNNGV. After removal of 5 bases from V and 7 bases from J, the junction contained 13 bases not matched to a gene. CDR3 DNA: TGTGCCAGCAGCCCCGTCCTAGCGGGTCTCCTAAATGAGCAGTTCTTC. Its protein product is CASSPVLAGLLNEQFF.

This chain joins TRBV11-2 and TRBJ2-5; TRBD2 aligns across 13 bases. The V and J ends lost 5 bases and 5 bases, in that order; junction bases with no gene match: 11. The CDR3 spans 17 residues. The germline V gene has CDR1 SGHAT and CDR2 FQNNGV. This CDR3 reads CASSLTYGTSGTETQYF. CDR3 DNA: TGTGCCAGCAGCCTAACGTACGGGACTAGCGGGACGGAGACCCAGTACTTC.

This clonotype has a count of ten or more. V usage is TRBV11-3 and J usage is TRBJ2-7; 14 nucleotides line up with TRBD2. The V gene end was trimmed by 0 bases and the J gene end by 3 bases; junction bases not matched to a gene: 4. Germline assignment: CDR1 SGHNT and CDR2 YENEEA. The length of the CDR3 is 17 residues. In nucleotides, the CDR3 is TGTGCCAGCAGCTTAGATAAGGGACTAGCGGGAGTCTACGAGCAGTACTTC. Its protein is CASSLDKGLAGVYEQYF.

The table lists this clonotype with many counts. V and J are TRBV29-1 and TRBJ1-1; maybe TRBD1 (5 bases). Germline values: CDR1 SQVTM, CDR2 ANQGSEA. Trimming cost V 7 bases and J 4 bases, with 19 bases left between them. The CDR3 spans 14 residues. The CDR3 DNA is TGCAGCGGGAGAAGGGCAGGGAGGTCCACTGAAGCTTTCTTT. This gives the protein CSGRRAGRSTEAFF.

In this sample, this clonotype turned up many times. This chain links TRBV4-2 with TRBJ1-4, with D uncertain. V shed 1 base and J shed 4 bases, with 13 bases lying between them. CDR3 size: 16 residues. CDR1 and CDR2 (germline): LGHNA, YNFKEQ. The chain's CDR3 is CASSQGVGVSNEKLFF. The CDR3 DNA is TGTGCCAGCAGCCAAGGGGTCGGGGTTAGTAATGAAAAACTGTTTTTT.

This clonotype showed up many times. The chain couples TRBV29-1 to TRBJ1-1; 8 bases fit TRBD1. Germline loops: CDR1 SQVTM, CDR2 ANQGSEA. The V segment lost 3 bases and the J segment 4 bases; nucleotides outside the gene matches: 7. This CDR3 is 14 amino acids long. The DNA of the CDR3 is TGCAGCGTTGATACAGGGGGAGTAGTCACTGAAGCTTTCTTT. Translated: CSVDTGGVVTEAFF.

This clonotype was seen ten or more times. The chain couples TRBV12-3 or TRBV12-4 to TRBJ1-1; D not resolved. With 10 bases removed from V and 0 bases from J, the gap between germline ends came to 12 bases. The CDR3 loop spans 13 amino acids. CDR3 sequence reads: CATAFGVNTEAFF. The CDR3 DNA is TGTGCCACCGCTTTCGGGGTGAACACTGAAGCTTTCTTT.